This T cell receptor beta chain comes out of a study of regulatory T cells in long-lasting Graves disease. Study-level information: Persistent cases took antithyroid drugs over 5 years and stayed TSH receptor antibody positive.

As concerns this clonotype: Its specificity is unknown.

The time point was: persistent/refractory GD, antithyroid drugs over 5 years with positive TRAb. There was RNA extracted from PBMCs, and the TCR library was made from it. Findings of the study overall: Persistent disease favored TRBV28, TRBJ1-2 and TRBJ2-5. A greater number of public clonotypes (around 2,700) was shared by persistent patients than by new patients (about 880).

Researchers made TCR beta libraries by using iRepertoire HTBI primers and running Arm-PCR on CDR3 regions. MiXCR, applied by TCRdb to the multiplex PCR reads, yields one record per CDR3 protein. Here the sample spans almost 350,000 distinct CDR3 sequences, about 20% being singletons. CDR1 and CDR2 from the germline V gene are LGHNA and YSLEER. Deletions cut 2 bases from V and 9 bases from J, with 14 bases between. The CDR3 extends over 15 amino acids. V is TRBV4-3 and J is TRBJ1-6; D perhaps matches TRBD1 (5 bases). The receptor was isolated from a female donor with Graves disease. The specimen comprised peripheral blood mononuclear cells (PBMCs), sampled when the disease was refractory, from a patient treated with antithyroid drugs. In nucleotides, the CDR3 is TGCGCCAGCAGCCAACGGGACCTGGGAGCTTCACCCCTCCACTTT. Its protein product is CASSQRDLGASPLHF.